Each of the 14 T cell receptor beta chains below was sequenced from the same sample in a study of tumor-infiltrating lymphocytes in localized non-small cell lung cancer. TCRdb keeps only in-frame clones here, not all; method: immunoSEQ multiplex PCR. Among around 16,000 clones listed, roughly 43% were seen once. The material sequenced was lung tumor tissue. These TCRs come from a human donor with non-small cell lung cancer.

V gene TRBV27 combines with J gene TRBJ2-5, with a tentative D call TRBD1 (6 bases). Looked up from germline, CDR1 is MNHEY and CDR2 is SMNVEV (reference sequence). Trimming pared 2 bases from V and 0 bases from J, leaving 13 bases between. The CDR3 is 16 amino acids. In DNA form, the CDR3 reads TGTGCCAGCAGTTTACGGGGACAAGCGTACCAAGAGACCCAGTACTTC. This gives the protein CASSLRGQAYQETQYF.

The chain links TRBV9 to TRBJ2-3; D is ambiguous. CDR1 SGDLS and CDR2 YYNGEE come from the germline V gene. The CDR3 has 14 amino acids. V was cut by 4 bases and J by 6 bases, with 15 bases left in between. The CDR3 region has the DNA TGTGCCAGCAGCCCCCGTCCTAATAGGGATACGCAGTATTTT. Translated, it gives CASSPRPNRDTQYF.

The V call is TRBV19, the J call TRBJ2-2; D call uncertain. Germline CDR1 reads LNHDA; CDR2 reads SQIVND (reference sequence). The CDR3 loop spans 14 amino acids. V was cut by 7 bases and J by 5 bases, with 14 bases left in between. This CDR3 is CASKDRVETGELFF. The CDR3, as DNA: TGTGCCAGTAAGGATAGGGTGGAAACCGGGGAGCTGTTTTTT.

The V gene is TRBV6-1, the J gene TRBJ1-1, with TRBD1 matching 12 bases. This CDR3 is 15 amino acids long. Germline V gene data show CDR1 as MNHNS and CDR2 as SASEGT. V shed 6 bases, J shed 3 bases, and the junction held 5 bases outside the gene matches. CDR3 in DNA: TGTGCCAGCAGGGGGACAGGGGGCGTGTACACTGAAGCTTTCTTT. Residues: CASRGTGGVYTEAFF.

The V gene is TRBV2, the J gene TRBJ2-1; TRBD2 matches 7 bases. This CDR3 comprises 14 residues. Trimming at V came to 7 bases and at J to 1 base, leaving 4 bases not matched to a gene. Germline CDR1 SNHLY, CDR2 FYNNEI. The CDR3 nucleotides read TGTGCCAGCATCGTGGGGGGGTCCTACAATGAGCAGTTCTTC. Translated: CASIVGGSYNEQFF.

This chain connects TRBV11-2 to TRBJ1-1; D remains unclear. The CDR3 contains 14 residues. Germline lookup yields CDR1 SGHAT and CDR2 FQNNGV. Trimming took off 7 bases at V and 3 bases at J, with 15 bases between the two ends. In DNA form, the CDR3 reads TGTGCCAGCAACATATGGGGTTTAGACACTGAAGCTTTCTTT. Amino acids: CASNIWGLDTEAFF.

The sample holds a few counts of this clone. The chain joins TRBV10-3 to TRBJ1-1; 7 nucleotides agree with TRBD1. J was trimmed by 1 base and V by 8 bases; bases with no gene match: 4. This CDR3 is 13 amino acids long. CDR1 is ENHRY, CDR2 SYGVKD, per germline. The CDR3 region is CAIGRQGNTEAFF. The CDR3 coding sequence is TGTGCCATCGGGAGACAGGGGAACACTGAAGCTTTCTTT.

The chain joins TRBV7-9 to TRBJ2-2; the D gene could be TRBD1 or TRBD2 (5 bases each). The CDR3 is made up of 14 amino acids. The germline V and J ends were trimmed by 1 base and 5 bases, with 8 bases remaining between them. Per the germline V gene, CDR1 is SEHNR and CDR2 is FQNEAQ (reference sequence). CDR3 coding DNA: TGTGCCAGCAGCTTAGGGGGACGGACCGGGGAGCTGTTTTTT. Translated: CASSLGGRTGELFF.

This rearrangement joins TRBV2 to TRBJ2-3; D remains ambiguous. This CDR3 comprises 15 residues. Per germline, CDR1 SNHLY and CDR2 FYNNEI. Between the trimmed V and J ends, which lost 4 bases and 0 bases, there was a span of 11 bases. DNA for the CDR3: TGTGCCAGCAGTGGGAGAACAGCTAGCACAGATACGCAGTATTTT. Translated: CASSGRTASTDTQYF.

This clone was seen a handful of times. The chain has TRBV5-6 and TRBJ1-4, with unresolved D. The germline gives CDR1 SGHDT, CDR2 YYEEEE. The CDR3 totals 12 residues. V was pared by 0 bases and J by 14 bases, with 11 bases between. The CDR3 sequence is CASSLGPRALFF. The CDR3 DNA sequence: TGTGCCAGCAGCTTGGGGCCCAGAGCCCTGTTTTTT.

This clone is judged medium-sized. This chain connects TRBV5-1 to TRBJ2-2; a weak D match, TRBD1 (8 bases). This CDR3 is built from 17 residues. Germline CDR1 is SGHRS and CDR2 is YFSETQ. V lost 1 base and J 3 bases, leaving 16 bases between the germline ends. CDR3 amino acids: CASSLPDRGGDTGELFF. In DNA, the CDR3 is TGCGCCAGCAGCTTGCCTGACAGGGGAGGGGACACCGGGGAGCTGTTTTTT.

This clone occurred a few times. V and J are TRBV28 and TRBJ1-2; D remains ambiguous. The length of the CDR3 is 13 residues. V was shortened by 3 bases and J by 7 bases, with 12 bases between the two germline ends. The germline gives CDR1 MDHEN, CDR2 SYDVKM. CDR3 protein: CASSFPGLAGYTF. Here the CDR3 DNA reads TGTGCCAGCAGTTTCCCGGGTCTGGCTGGCTACACCTTC.

The gene calls are TRBV7-3 and TRBJ1-2; tentative D call: TRBD1 (6 bases). The germline V gene encodes CDR1 SGHTA and CDR2 FQGTGA. The CDR3 consists of 15 residues. Trimming stripped 3 bases from V and 3 bases from J, with 14 bases between. The CDR3, as DNA: TGTGCCAGCAGCTTGCGGGACACGTGGTACTATGGCTACACCTTC. Amino acid sequence: CASSLRDTWYYGYTF.

This clone was recorded many times. The rearrangement uses TRBV7-9 and TRBJ1-5, with D unclear. The CDR3 sequence is 15 residues long. With 4 bases removed from V and 7 bases from J, the gap between germline ends came to 17 bases. CDR1 and CDR2 from the germline V gene are SEHNR and FQNEAQ (reference sequence). This chain's CDR3 is CASSSDGGSRQPQHF. CDR3 sequence (DNA): TGTGCCAGCAGCTCCGATGGTGGGTCGAGGCAGCCCCAGCATTTT.